This is a list of T cell receptor beta chains from one sample in a study of cytomegalovirus exposure and HLA in healthy donors. Sequenced by immunoSEQ multiplex PCR; TCRdb stores in-frame clones only, minus some. The sample holds about 130,000 clones; 80% to 90% are singletons and the top ten take under 8%. Sequenced input: PBMCs. These TCRs come from a woman aged 30 to 39 in good health and CMV-seropositive. Each CDR3 is given with its conserved first and last residue. A D gene is named only where the DNA matches it firmly.

V gene	J gene	D gene	CDR3 DNA	CDR3 protein
TRBV27	TRBJ2-3	.	TGTGCCAGCAGGGCTGGGGGGACAGATACGCAGTATTTT	CASRAGGTDTQYF
TRBV27	TRBJ2-2	.	TGTGCCAGCACCGGGGTTATCGCGAACACCGGGGAGCTGTTTTTT	CASTGVIANTGELFF
TRBV9	TRBJ1-5	TRBD1	TGTGCCAGCAGCGTAGGCTGGGACAGTTATCAGCCCCAGCATTTT	CASSVGWDSYQPQHF
TRBV7-3	TRBJ2-7	.	TGTGCCAGCAGCCCGAATTCCGGGTCGTACTACGAGCAGTACTTC	CASSPNSGSYYEQYF
TRBV28	TRBJ2-7	TRBD1	TGTGCCAGCAGTCCAACCGGGGACAGGCCATCCTACGAGCAGTACTTC	CASSPTGDRPSYEQYF
TRBV11-2	TRBJ2-7	.	TGTGCCAGCAGCTTAGTAGGGCAGGGCGGCAACGAGCAGTACTTC	CASSLVGQGGNEQYF
TRBV14	TRBJ1-2	.	TGTGCCAGCAGCCAAAGCCTCCGGGACTCCTTTAACTATGGCTACACCTTC	CASSQSLRDSFNYGYTF
TRBV28	TRBJ1-2	.	TGTGCCAGCAGTTTACCCGGCAGGGGATACTATGGCTACACCTTC	CASSLPGRGYYGYTF
TRBV6-4	TRBJ2-1	TRBD2	TGTGCCAGCAGTGAAACGGGGGGGCCTAATGAGCAGTTCTTC	CASSETGGPNEQFF
TRBV5-1	TRBJ1-4	.	TGCGCCAGCAGCTCGGACGGGGAGAATGAAAAACTGTTTTTT	CASSSDGENEKLFF
TRBV28	TRBJ1-5	TRBD1	TGTGCCAGCAGTTTTCACCTCCTGACAGGGAGACAGCCCCAGCATTTT	CASSFHLLTGRQPQHF
TRBV27	TRBJ2-7	TRBD1	TGTGCCAGCAGTGCACACCAGGGGGCGAGAGCGTACGAGCAGTACTTC	CASSAHQGARAYEQYF